The 13 T cell receptor beta chains given below trace back to one sample, sequenced in a study of CD8 T cells in Susac syndrome. RNA, at about 0.45 to 1 ug, was reverse transcribed with random hexamers. TCRdb re-derived calls from the immunoSEQ multiplex PCR reads in MiXCR, one entry per CDR3 protein. The sample includes fewer than 350,000 distinct CDR3 sequences, approximately 91% of them seen just once. Sequenced: CD8+ T cells from PBMCs. Every receptor here comes from a human donor with multiple sclerosis.

The chain employs TRBV28 and TRBJ1-5; D is undetermined. Between the trimmed V and J ends, which lost 5 bases and 0 bases, there was a span of 17 bases. This CDR3 has 17 residues. Germline loops: CDR1 MDHEN, CDR2 SYDVKM. CDR3 bases: TGTGCCAGCAGTACCTACCCCGCTGAGGGTAGCAATCAGCCCCAGCATTTT. This codes for CASSTYPAEGSNQPQHF.

The chain joins TRBV30 to TRBJ2-5; no definite D call. Trimming removed 1 base at V and 1 base at J, with 4 bases between. The CDR3 sequence is 12 residues long. The germline V gene has CDR1 GTSNPN and CDR2 SVGIG (reference sequence). The CDR3 coding sequence is TGTGCCTGGAGTGCCCCCCAAGAGACCCAGTACTTC. It yields the protein CAWSAPQETQYF.

This sequence joins TRBV28 and TRBJ1-5; D unresolved. With 1 base removed from V and 0 bases from J, the gap between germline ends came to 16 bases. CDR1 is MDHEN, CDR2 SYDVKM, per germline. This CDR3 has 18 amino acids. The DNA of the CDR3 is TGTGCCAGCAGTTTATTATTCTTGGCGGACGATAGCAATCAGCCCCAGCATTTT. The encoded protein is CASSLLFLADDSNQPQHF.

The chain employs TRBV7-9 and TRBJ2-5; no definite D call. Germline lookup yields CDR1 SEHNR and CDR2 FQNEAQ (reference sequence). The CDR3 contains 14 residues. V lost 5 bases and J 5 bases, leaving 15 bases between the germline ends. The CDR3 loop is CASSKTTPEETQYF. The DNA of the CDR3 is TGTGCCAGCAGCAAAACTACCCCCGAGGAGACCCAGTACTTC.

The J gene is TRBJ1-2, the V gene TRBV27, with unresolved D. V was cut by 3 bases and J by 2 bases, with 10 bases left in between. The germline V gene encodes CDR1 MNHEY and CDR2 SMNVEV (reference sequence). The CDR3 is 14 amino acids. The CDR3 reads CASSFSRLNYGYTF. As DNA, the CDR3 is TGTGCCAGCAGTTTCTCCCGCCTGAACTATGGCTACACCTTC.

The genes are TRBV12-3 or TRBV12-4 and TRBJ2-5; D gene unclear. The CDR3 spans 13 residues. Trimming stripped 6 bases from V and 1 base from J, with 9 bases between. The CDR3 DNA is TGTGCCAGCAGACCATATTTCCAAGAGACCCAGTACTTC. Its protein is CASRPYFQETQYF.

The chain is built from TRBV24-1 and TRBJ2-1; D is ambiguous. The V gene lost 6 bases and the J gene lost 7 bases, with 12 bases spanning the gap. Germline-derived CDR1 and CDR2 are KGHDR and SFDVKD. The CDR3 length is 13 residues. The CDR3 DNA reads TGTGCCACCAGTATAGGGTATGCGAATGAGCAGTTCTTC. Encoded protein: CATSIGYANEQFF.

The gene calls are TRBV15 and TRBJ1-1; D gene unclear. The CDR3 covers 14 residues. Germline assignment: CDR1 LNHNV and CDR2 YYDKDF (reference sequence). V lost 3 bases and J 0 bases, leaving 8 bases between the germline ends. This chain's CDR3 is CATSSGDMNTEAFF. CDR3 in DNA: TGTGCCACCAGCAGTGGGGATATGAACACTGAAGCTTTCTTT.

The chain employs TRBV19 and TRBJ2-2; D ambiguous. Germline CDR1 and CDR2: LNHDA and SQIVND (reference sequence). V gave up 6 bases and J gave up 0 bases, with 14 bases separating them. The CDR3 loop spans 16 amino acids. The CDR3 bases are TGTGCCAGTAGCCCGTGGGGAAACACGAACACCGGGGAGCTGTTTTTT. Amino acid sequence: CASSPWGNTNTGELFF.

This chain uses TRBV21-1 with TRBJ2-7; no check of the table's D call, TRBD1, against the DNA was made. TRBV21-1 represents a pseudogene. The CDR3 runs 16 residues. This CDR3 reads CASPKRRGRGSYEQYF. The CDR3 DNA sequence: TGTGCCAGCCCAAAGCGGAGGGGGCGCGGGTCCTACGAGCAGTACTTC.

The V call is TRBV29-1, the J call TRBJ1-1; D uncertain. The CDR3 covers 14 residues. Germline lookup yields CDR1 SQVTM and CDR2 ANQGSEA. V was trimmed by 6 bases and J by 2 bases, leaving 16 bases between them. The CDR3 here is CSVAIPGRNTEAFF. DNA of the CDR3: TGCAGCGTCGCGATACCTGGACGTAACACTGAAGCTTTCTTT.

The rearrangement uses TRBV12-3 or TRBV12-4 and TRBJ2-5; D gene uncertain. The CDR3 runs to 15 residues. The ends were cut back, 5 bases at V and 5 bases at J, with 18 bases in the middle. CDR3 DNA sequence: TGTGCCAGCAGTCAGTTGTCCGGTTTGGGCGAGACCCAGTACTTC. Translated, it gives CASSQLSGLGETQYF.

The V call is TRBV12-3 or TRBV12-4, the J call TRBJ2-3; 11 positions agree with TRBD2. CDR3 size: 17 residues. With V trimmed by 4 bases and J by 4 bases, 10 bases remained unmatched. CDR3 nucleotide sequence: TGTGCCAGCAGTTCCCCAGATAGCGGGGGGGCTGCAGATACGCAGTATTTT. This encodes CASSSPDSGGAADTQYF.